What follows is one TCR beta chain and its context. Its antigen is not known. This entry comes from a study of shared clonotypes between healthy human individuals. General study points: Naive CD4 clonotypes were shared across several donors at roughly 5.3%. A generally larger estimated richness was seen in naive subsets than in memory subsets.

Study processing details: ImmunoSEQ output held junction-only sequences without quality scores, so filtering differed. This table comes from immunoSEQ multiplex PCR, and its TCRdb copy is limited to in-frame clones, with some not included. V and J calls plus clone size are reproduced from that table; the DNA served to infer D and trimming. The repertoire holds some 2,500,000 clones, roughly 92% seen once, with 0.37% in the top ten. This CDR3 has 16 residues. From germline, CDR1 is KGHSY and CDR2 FQNENV. V lost 4 bases and J 0 bases, leaving 15 bases between the germline ends. The chain combines TRBV16 with TRBJ1-2; D is undetermined. The sequence came from a man between 18 and 35 years old in good health. Some clones in this sample may be carry-over from other donors' samples. The sequenced material came from naive CD4+ T cells from PBMCs. Subset indicated: CD45RA+ positively selected. The CDR3 is CASSLGPTRANYGYTF. The CDR3 nucleotides read TGTGCCAGCAGCCTCGGGCCTACCCGAGCTAACTATGGCTACACCTTC. The whole variable domain, filled in from reference TRBV16 and TRBJ1-2, reads GEEVAQTPKHLVRGEGQKAKLYCAPIKGHSYVFWYQQVLKNEFKFLISFQNENVFDETGMPKERFSAKCLPNSPCSLEIQATKLEDSAVYFCASSLGPTRANYGYTFGSGTRLTVV.